The TCR beta chain under discussion was sequenced for a study of T-cell reconstitution after alpha-beta-depleted transplantation in children. Comments on this clonotype: Its target is not known.

Unique molecular identifiers featured in how the TCRbeta library was prepared. TCRdb processed the PCR reads anew with MiXCR; each CDR3 protein has one entry. The table has about 250,000 distinct CDR3 sequences, around 25% seen once. V was clipped by 6 bases and J by 2 bases, with 14 bases between them. CDR3 length equals 16 residues. Study results and caveats: Newly made T cells mostly supplied T-cell counts and diversity one year after transplant. Reported findings indicate that, about two months after transplant, alpha-beta T cells came from several hundred expanded clones, which were derived from non-depleted graft cells. Recipient T cells and thymic progenitors that survived gave rise to the high TCRbeta diversity observed at day 60 in some patients.

The sequences come from PBMCs, mostly from graft donor cells, collected 360 days after TCRalphabeta/CD19-depleted stem cell transplant. The rearrangement joins TRBV12-3 or TRBV12-4 to TRBJ1-6; the D is unclear. The receptor comes from a female patient between 2 and 15 years old who had a stem cell transplant for congenital amegakaryocytic thrombocytopenia, so the T cells may come from the graft donor. Here the CDR3 DNA reads TGTGCCAGCAGCGACCGAGGACGGGCCTATAATTCACCCCTCCACTTT. It specifies CASSDRGRAYNSPLHF.